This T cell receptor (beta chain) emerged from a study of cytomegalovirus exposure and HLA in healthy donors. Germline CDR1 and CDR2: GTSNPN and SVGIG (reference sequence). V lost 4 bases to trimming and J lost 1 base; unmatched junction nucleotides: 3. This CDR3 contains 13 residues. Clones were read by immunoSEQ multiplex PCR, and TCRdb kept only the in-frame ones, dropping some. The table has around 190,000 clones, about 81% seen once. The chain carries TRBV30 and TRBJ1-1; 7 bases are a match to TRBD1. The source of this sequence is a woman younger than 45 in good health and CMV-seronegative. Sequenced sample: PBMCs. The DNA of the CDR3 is TGTGCCTGGACTAGGGACAGGAACACTGAAGCTTTCTTT. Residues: CAWTRDRNTEAFF.